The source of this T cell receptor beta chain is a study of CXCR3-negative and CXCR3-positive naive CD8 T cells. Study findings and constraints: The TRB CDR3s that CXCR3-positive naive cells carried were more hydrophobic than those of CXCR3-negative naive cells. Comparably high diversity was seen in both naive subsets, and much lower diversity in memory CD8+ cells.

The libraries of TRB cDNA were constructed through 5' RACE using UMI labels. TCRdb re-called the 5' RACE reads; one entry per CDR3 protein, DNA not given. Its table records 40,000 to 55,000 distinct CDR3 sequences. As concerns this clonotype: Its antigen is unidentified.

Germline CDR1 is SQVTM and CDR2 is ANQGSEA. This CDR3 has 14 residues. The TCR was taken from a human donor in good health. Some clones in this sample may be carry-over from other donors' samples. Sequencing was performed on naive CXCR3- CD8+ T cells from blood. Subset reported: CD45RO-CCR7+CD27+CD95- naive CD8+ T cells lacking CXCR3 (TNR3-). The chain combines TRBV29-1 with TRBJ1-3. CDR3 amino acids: CSVLRRDSGNTIYF.